Below, 30 T cell receptor beta chains from the same sample are listed, as sequenced in a study of low-dose radiotherapy and immunotherapy resistance in tumors. Time point meaning: before trial treatment. Over about 19 PCR cycles, TCRs were amplified from a constant-region primer and V-primer adapter. Using its own MiXCR run on the reads, TCRdb lists one record per CDR3 protein. Of about 50,000 distinct CDR3 sequences in the sample, 12% were seen once. The sample in question was PBMCs, obtained before treatment. Every receptor here comes from a female donor with ovarian cancer.

This clonotype was seen many times. This rearrangement joins TRBV21-1 to TRBJ2-5; no DNA check was done on the table's D call, TRBD2. TRBV21-1 is given as a pseudogene. The CDR3 length is 17 residues. The CDR3 sequence is CASSSPRTSGLQETQYF. In nucleotides, the CDR3 is TGTGCCAGCAGCTCACCCCGGACTAGCGGGTTGCAAGAGACCCAGTACTTC.

This clonotype was picked up many times. The DNA for the CDR3 is TGTGCCAGCAGCTTGATGGCGAGCGGGGGGGCAAAGACCCAGTACTTC. Amino acid sequence: CASSLMASGGAKTQYF. The rearrangement joins TRBV11-2 to TRBJ2-5; 10 bases agree with TRBD2. Losses at the gene ends were 3 bases for V and 6 bases for J; bases not matched to a gene: 10. The CDR3 totals 16 residues. Germline V gene lookup returns CDR1 SGHAT and CDR2 FQNNGV.

The chain carries TRBV7-9 and TRBJ1-2; maybe TRBD1 (5 bases). V was cut by 5 bases and J by 4 bases, with 20 bases left in between. Germline CDR1 SEHNR, CDR2 FQNEAQ (reference sequence). The length of the CDR3 is 16 residues. DNA of the CDR3: TGTGCCAGCAGCCTCCCCATGGGAAAGGGGACCTATGGCTACACCTTC. Its translation is CASSLPMGKGTYGYTF.

This clonotype was seen many times. The chain couples TRBV14 to TRBJ2-1; 7 bases are a match to TRBD1. CDR1 is SGHDN, CDR2 FVKESK, per germline. J was trimmed by 3 bases and V by 4 bases; bases with no gene match: 9. The CDR3 loop spans 16 amino acids. In DNA, the CDR3 is TGTGCCAGCAGCCGATCCCTCGACAGGGACTACAATGAGCAGTTCTTC. This gives the protein CASSRSLDRDYNEQFF.

V is TRBV12-3 or TRBV12-4 and J is TRBJ1-5; D is ambiguous. The CDR3 has 15 amino acids. V lost 3 bases to trimming and J lost 2 bases, with 11 bases between them. The chain's CDR3 is CASSFGPRGNQPQHF. For the CDR3, the DNA is TGTGCCAGCAGTTTTGGACCACGGGGCAATCAGCCCCAGCATTTT.

This clonotype occurred many times. The chain is built from TRBV6-6 and TRBJ1-6; 8 bases are a match to TRBD1. V was clipped by 6 bases and J by 5 bases; unmatched bases: 3. This CDR3 contains 14 residues. Germline CDR1 and CDR2: MNHNY and SVGAGI (reference sequence). The CDR3 region is CASSQTGDNSPLHF. In DNA, the CDR3 is TGTGCCAGCAGCCAGACAGGGGATAATTCACCCCTCCACTTT.

This clonotype was seen ten or more times. The rearrangement uses TRBV29-1 and TRBJ1-1, with D maybe TRBD1 (5 bases). Germline CDR1 reads SQVTM; CDR2 reads ANQGSEA. The CDR3 is made up of 13 amino acids. Trimming took off 5 bases at V and 0 bases at J, with 10 bases between the two ends. The CDR3 spells CSVTSGMNTEAFF. The CDR3 nucleotides read TGCAGCGTTACCTCAGGGATGAACACTGAAGCTTTCTTT.

This clonotype occurred many times. The rearrangement joins TRBV6-2 or TRBV6-3 to TRBJ2-3; the D is unclear. The germline V gene has CDR1 MNHEY and CDR2 SVGEGT. V dropped 5 bases and J dropped 4 bases, with 7 bases sitting between them. The length of the CDR3 is 12 residues. CDR3 in amino acids: CASSGPPDTQYF. The CDR3 bases are TGTGCCAGCAGTGGACCACCAGATACGCAGTATTTT.

The table lists this clonotype with many counts. The V call is TRBV27, the J call TRBJ1-5; D remains unclear. Per the germline V gene, CDR1 is MNHEY and CDR2 is SMNVEV (reference sequence). This CDR3 is 14 amino acids long. Trimming shortened V by 3 bases and J by 0 bases, and 6 bases separated the two germline ends. DNA of the CDR3: TGTGCCAGCAGTTTCCGGATTAGCAATCAGCCCCAGCATTTT. Its protein is CASSFRISNQPQHF.

This clonotype was found many times. Here the CDR3 reads CASSLGALTSGAREQYF. The CDR3 coding sequence is TGCGCCAGCAGCTTGGGGGCCTTGACTAGCGGCGCACGGGAGCAGTACTTC. The chain carries TRBV5-1 and TRBJ2-7; TRBD2 matches 9 bases. This CDR3 is 17 amino acids long. Losses at the gene ends were 0 bases for V and 7 bases for J; bases not matched to a gene: 14. Germline CDR1 SGHRS, CDR2 YFSETQ.

This clonotype came up many times. The rearrangement links TRBV5-1 to TRBJ2-7, with TRBD1 identical over 8 bases. Trimming at V came to 3 bases and at J to 1 base, leaving 3 bases not matched to a gene. Germline lookup yields CDR1 SGHRS and CDR2 YFSETQ. The CDR3 consists of 14 residues. The CDR3: CASSSGTGSYEQYF. As DNA, the CDR3 is TGCGCCAGCAGCTCAGGGACAGGATCCTACGAGCAGTACTTC.

The chain is built from TRBV5-1 and TRBJ1-5; D perhaps matches TRBD1 (5 bases). CDR1 and CDR2 from the germline V gene are SGHRS and YFSETQ. V was pared by 4 bases and J by 4 bases, with 12 bases between. This CDR3 contains 14 residues. CDR3 DNA: TGCGCCAGCAGCCCCGAGGGGCCGAATCAGCCCCAGCATTTT. This sequence encodes CASSPEGPNQPQHF.

This clonotype has a count of ten or more. The V gene is TRBV5-1, the J gene TRBJ1-1, with D maybe TRBD1 (6 bases). V lost 0 bases and J 4 bases, leaving 10 bases between the germline ends. Looked up from germline, CDR1 is SGHRS and CDR2 is YFSETQ. The CDR3 length is 14 residues. The CDR3 sequence: CASSLVGAGTEAFF. In nucleotides, the CDR3 is TGCGCCAGCAGCTTGGTGGGGGCAGGCACTGAAGCTTTCTTT.

This clonotype was detected many times. The J gene is TRBJ2-1, the V gene TRBV19, with TRBD1 as a possible D gene (5 bases). CDR1 LNHDA and CDR2 SQIVND come from the germline V gene (reference sequence). CDR3 length: 13 amino acids. Trimming removed 3 bases from V and 9 bases from J, with 12 bases in between. The CDR3 loop reads CASSMMPTAEQFF. CDR3 coding DNA: TGTGCCAGTAGTATGATGCCGACAGCTGAGCAGTTCTTC. The variable domain in full, with the rest retrieved from reference TRBV19 and TRBJ2-1, is DGGITQSPKYLFRKEGQNVTLSCEQNLNHDAMYWYRQDPGQGLRLIYYSQIVNDFQKGDIAEGYSVSREKKESFPLTVTSAQKNPTAFYLCASSMMPTAEQFFGPGTRLTVL.

The CDR3 loop reads CASKQWTEAFF. CDR3 DNA sequence: TGTGCCAGCAAGCAGTGGACTGAAGCTTTCTTT. V and J are TRBV28 and TRBJ1-1, with D unresolved. Trimming took 7 bases from V and 5 from J, leaving 8 bases between them. This CDR3 has 11 residues. Per germline, CDR1 MDHEN and CDR2 SYDVKM.

The sample holds many counts of this clonotype. The chain combines TRBV20-1 with TRBJ2-2; D may be TRBD1 (6 bases). The germline V and J ends were trimmed by 3 bases and 0 bases, with 14 bases remaining between them. CDR1 is DFQATT, CDR2 SNEGSKA, per germline (reference sequence). The CDR3 length is 16 residues. The CDR3 sequence: CSARAGTPANTGELFF. The CDR3 DNA reads TGCAGTGCTAGGGCCGGGACACCTGCGAACACCGGGGAGCTGTTTTTT.

This chain uses TRBV11-2 with TRBJ1-5; D may be TRBD1 (6 bases). The CDR3 covers 19 residues. Trimming took 1 base from V and 2 from J, leaving 21 bases between them. Germline values: CDR1 SGHAT, CDR2 FQNNGV. The CDR3 nucleotides are TGTGCCAGCAGCTTAGGTTCGGGGCAGGGGAGGGTAGGCAATCAGCCCCAGCATTTT. Its protein is CASSLGSGQGRVGNQPQHF.

This clonotype showed up many times. V and J are TRBV7-6 and TRBJ2-1; D might be TRBD2 (5 bases). The CDR3 covers 14 residues. Per the germline V gene, CDR1 is SGHVS and CDR2 is FNYEAQ. V dropped 5 bases and J dropped 5 bases, with 13 bases sitting between them. The CDR3 reads CASSQIPSHNEQFF. The CDR3 nucleotides read TGTGCCAGCAGCCAAATCCCTAGCCACAATGAGCAGTTCTTC.

A word on this clonotype: A read error is likely here: a far larger clone is one base away. The chain recombines TRBV19 with TRBJ2-7; 9 bases fit TRBD2. V lost 5 bases to trimming and J lost 7 bases; unmatched junction nucleotides: 12. The germline gives CDR1 LNHDA, CDR2 SQIVND (reference sequence). This CDR3 has 15 amino acids. The DNA of the CDR3 is TGTGCCAGTAGTGCCGGACTAGCGCCACAGCATGAGCAGTACTTC. Translating gives CASSAGLAPQHEQYF.

Remarks on this clonotype: A far larger clone is only one base removed, so a read error is likely. The rearrangement joins TRBV6-1 to TRBJ2-3; D tentatively reads TRBD1 or TRBD2 (5 bases each). The CDR3 loop spans 11 amino acids. From germline, CDR1 is MNHNS and CDR2 SASEGT. V shed 10 bases and J shed 1 base, with 6 bases lying between them. The chain's CDR3 is CAMGGTDTQYF. The CDR3, as DNA: TGTGCCATGGGGGGCACAGATACGCAGTATTTT.

This clonotype was counted ten times or more. The chain combines TRBV10-3 with TRBJ2-5; TRBD1 agrees at 7 bases. V lost 3 bases to trimming and J lost 5 bases; unmatched junction nucleotides: 3. Germline-derived CDR1 and CDR2 are ENHRY and SYGVKD. The CDR3 consists of 13 residues. CDR3 amino acids: CAISETGVETQYF. DNA of the CDR3: TGTGCCATCAGTGAAACAGGGGTGGAGACCCAGTACTTC.

This clonotype occurred many times. At one of its ends the junction is not consistent with the germline gene, which may arise from a read error. The chain carries TRBV5-1 and TRBJ2-3, with 9 bases aligning to TRBD2. CDR1 and CDR2 from the germline V gene are SGHRS and YFSETQ. The CDR3 is 15 amino acids. The CDR3 nucleotides read TGTGCCAGCAGCTTTTCCATTAGCGGGGGAGATACGCAGTATTTT. Its translation is CASSFSISGGDTQYF.

The sample holds many counts of this clonotype. The chain uses TRBV2 and TRBJ1-6, with TRBD1 matching over 9 bases. V gave up 7 bases and J gave up 14 bases; unmatched junction bases: 12. The germline V gene encodes CDR1 SNHLY and CDR2 FYNNEI. This CDR3 is built from 14 residues. CDR3 DNA sequence: TGTGCCAGCATCCGGGACAGGGTTTTTCTGGCCCTCCACTTT. Protein product: CASIRDRVFLALHF.

This clonotype was recorded many times. V usage is TRBV18 and J usage is TRBJ2-3; D not resolved. Trimming stripped 2 bases from V and 5 bases from J, with 8 bases between. Per germline, CDR1 KGHSH and CDR2 LQKENI. This CDR3 comprises 13 residues. The CDR3 nucleotides are TGTGCCAGCTCACCAGACGGAAGAGATACGCAGTATTTT. Protein product: CASSPDGRDTQYF.

This clonotype was seen ten or more times. The gene calls are TRBV7-6 and TRBJ2-2; 7 bases agree with TRBD1. Germline loops: CDR1 SGHVS, CDR2 FNYEAQ. The length of the CDR3 is 17 residues. V lost 5 bases to trimming and J lost 5 bases; unmatched junction nucleotides: 14. The CDR3 is CASSTPDRVGRTGELFF. DNA for the CDR3: TGTGCCAGCAGCACGCCCGACAGGGTCGGGCGGACCGGGGAGCTGTTTTTT.

The table lists this clonotype with many counts. The chain links TRBV10-3 to TRBJ1-1; TRBD1 is a possible D gene (6 bases). Germline CDR1 reads ENHRY; CDR2 reads SYGVKD. The germline V and J ends were trimmed by 6 bases and 1 base, with 12 bases remaining between them. The CDR3 loop spans 14 amino acids. In DNA, the CDR3 is TGTGCCATCAGATCAGGGGAGGGGAACACTGAAGCTTTCTTT. Translation: CAIRSGEGNTEAFF.

The table lists this clonotype with many counts. This rearrangement joins TRBV9 to TRBJ2-1; D remains ambiguous. Germline V gives CDR1 SGDLS, CDR2 YYNGEE. This CDR3 region has 17 residues. Trimming took off 4 bases at V and 1 base at J, with 18 bases between the two ends. CDR3 nucleotides: TGTGCCAGCAGCCCCGGTAGTACGATCTTTTCCTACAATGAGCAGTTCTTC. It encodes CASSPGSTIFSYNEQFF.

This clonotype was found many times. The chain combines TRBV30 with TRBJ2-7; D is unclear. The V end was cut by 0 bases, the J end by 2 bases, with 5 bases between. CDR1 GTSNPN and CDR2 SVGIG come from the germline V gene (reference sequence). The CDR3 covers 12 residues. The chain's CDR3 is CAWSVSAYEQYF. CDR3 sequence (DNA): TGTGCCTGGAGTGTTTCAGCCTACGAGCAGTACTTC.

This clonotype was counted only a few times. V and J are TRBV7-6 and TRBJ1-5; 7 bases fit TRBD1. Germline V lookup: CDR1 SGHVS, CDR2 FNYEAQ. CDR3 size: 17 residues. Trimming cost V 2 bases and J 0 bases; bases outside gene matches: 7. CDR3 protein: CASSLSVQGVSNQPQHF. In DNA, the CDR3 is TGTGCCAGCAGCTTATCGGTGCAGGGGGTTAGCAATCAGCCCCAGCATTTT.

V and J are TRBV5-4 and TRBJ1-1; D not resolved. The CDR3 covers 13 residues. Per germline, CDR1 SGHNT and CDR2 YYREEE (reference sequence). Trimming pared 4 bases from V and 4 bases from J, leaving 11 bases between. For the CDR3, the DNA is TGTGCCAGCAGCCGCCCACTAGCCACTGAAGCTTTCTTT. Its protein is CASSRPLATEAFF.